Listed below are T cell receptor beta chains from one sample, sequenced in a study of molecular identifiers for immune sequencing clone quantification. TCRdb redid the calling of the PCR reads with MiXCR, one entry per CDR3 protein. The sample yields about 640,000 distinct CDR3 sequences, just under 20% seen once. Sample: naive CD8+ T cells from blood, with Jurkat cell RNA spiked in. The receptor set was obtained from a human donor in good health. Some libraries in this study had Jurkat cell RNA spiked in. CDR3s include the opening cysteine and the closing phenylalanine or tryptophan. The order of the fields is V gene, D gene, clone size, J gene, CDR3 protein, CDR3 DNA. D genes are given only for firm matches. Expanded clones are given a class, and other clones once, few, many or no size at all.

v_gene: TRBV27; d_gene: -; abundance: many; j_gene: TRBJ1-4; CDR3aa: CASSNLGDVGGHEKLFF; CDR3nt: TGTGCCAGCAGTAATTTAGGGGACGTCGGCGGTCATGAAAAACTGTTTTTT
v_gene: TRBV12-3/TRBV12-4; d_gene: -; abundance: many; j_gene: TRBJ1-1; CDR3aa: CASSLKNTEAFF; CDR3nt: TGTGCCAGCAGCTTGAAGAACACTGAAGCTTTCTTT
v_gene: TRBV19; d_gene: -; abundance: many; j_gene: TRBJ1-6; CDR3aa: CASSPQLTGSPLHF; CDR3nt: TGTGCCAGTAGCCCTCAACTTACAGGGTCACCCCTCCACTTT
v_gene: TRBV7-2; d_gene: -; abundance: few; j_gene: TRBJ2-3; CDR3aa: CASSLVFGFTDTQYF; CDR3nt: TGTGCCAGCAGCTTAGTCTTCGGCTTCACAGATACGCAGTATTTT
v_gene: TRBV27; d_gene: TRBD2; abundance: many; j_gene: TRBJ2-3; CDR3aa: CASSPNPSGVPGDTQYF; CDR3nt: TGTGCCAGCAGTCCCAATCCTAGCGGGGTCCCTGGAGATACGCAGTATTTT
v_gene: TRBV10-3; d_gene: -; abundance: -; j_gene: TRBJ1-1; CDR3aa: CAISDQYTEAFF; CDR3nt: TGTGCCATCAGTGATCAGTACACTGAAGCTTTCTTT
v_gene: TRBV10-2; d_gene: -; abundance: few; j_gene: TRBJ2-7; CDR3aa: CASSETGPTPYEQYF; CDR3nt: TGCGCCAGCAGTGAAACCGGGCCCACTCCCTACGAGCAGTACTTC
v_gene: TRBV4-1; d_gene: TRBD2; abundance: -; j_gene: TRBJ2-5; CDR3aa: CASSQGLAAAGTQYF; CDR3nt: TGCGCCAGCAGCCAAGGACTAGCGGCCGCGGGGACCCAGTACTTC
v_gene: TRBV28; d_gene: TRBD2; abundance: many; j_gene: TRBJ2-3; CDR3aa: CASSFSGTRLLDTQYF; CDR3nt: TGTGCCAGCAGTTTCTCCGGGACTAGACTACTGGATACGCAGTATTTT
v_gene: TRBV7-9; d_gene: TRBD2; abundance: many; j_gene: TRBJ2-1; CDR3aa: CASSLWTSGSEQFF; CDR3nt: TGTGCCAGCAGCTTATGGACTAGCGGGAGTGAGCAGTTCTTC
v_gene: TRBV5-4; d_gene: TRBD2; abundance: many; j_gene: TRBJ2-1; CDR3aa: CASSLALAGNEQFF; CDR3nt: TGTGCCAGCAGCTTGGCCTTAGCGGGCAATGAGCAGTTCTTC
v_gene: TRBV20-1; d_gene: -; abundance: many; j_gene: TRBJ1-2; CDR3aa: CSASPEPDGYTF; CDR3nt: TGCAGTGCTAGTCCGGAACCGGATGGCTACACCTTC
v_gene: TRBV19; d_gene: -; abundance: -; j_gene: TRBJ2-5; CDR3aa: CASSPYFGGPQETQYF; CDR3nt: TGTGCCAGTAGTCCCTACTTCGGGGGGCCCCAAGAGACCCAGTACTTC
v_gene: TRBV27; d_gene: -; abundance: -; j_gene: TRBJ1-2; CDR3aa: CASSLSVGHGVNYGYTF; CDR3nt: TGTGCCAGCAGTTTATCCGTGGGGCACGGCGTCAACTATGGCTACACCTTC
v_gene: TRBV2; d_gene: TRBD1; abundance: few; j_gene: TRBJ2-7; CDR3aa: CASSDTGGLTYEQYF; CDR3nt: TGTGCCAGCAGTGACACAGGGGGTTTAACCTACGAGCAGTACTTC
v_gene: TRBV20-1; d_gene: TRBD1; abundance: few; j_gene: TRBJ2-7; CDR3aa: CSARSGQTYEQYF; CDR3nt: TGCAGTGCTAGATCGGGACAGACCTACGAGCAGTACTTC
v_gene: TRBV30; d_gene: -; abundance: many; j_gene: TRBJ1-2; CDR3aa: CAWRTDGYTF; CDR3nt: TGTGCCTGGAGGACCGATGGCTACACCTTC
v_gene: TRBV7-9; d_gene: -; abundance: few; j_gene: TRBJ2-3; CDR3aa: CASSTSWNTQYF; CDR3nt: TGTGCCAGCAGCACTTCGTGGAATACGCAGTATTTT
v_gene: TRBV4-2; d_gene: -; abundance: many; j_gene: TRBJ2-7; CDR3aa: CASSPSRDPGEQYF; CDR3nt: TGTGCCAGCAGCCCGAGCCGGGACCCGGGGGAGCAGTACTTC
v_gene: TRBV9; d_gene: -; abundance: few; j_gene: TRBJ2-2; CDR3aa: CASSELNTGELFF; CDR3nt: TGTGCCAGCAGCGAGCTGAACACCGGGGAGCTGTTTTTT
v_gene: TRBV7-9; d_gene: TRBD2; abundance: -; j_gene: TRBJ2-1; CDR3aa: CASRRIAGGRLDNEQFF; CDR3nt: TGTGCCAGCAGGCGGATAGCGGGGGGGCGACTGGACAATGAGCAGTTCTTC
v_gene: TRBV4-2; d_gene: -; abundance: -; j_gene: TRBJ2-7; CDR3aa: CASSQDIVAYYEQYF; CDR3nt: TGTGCCAGCAGCCAAGATATCGTGGCATACTACGAGCAGTACTTC
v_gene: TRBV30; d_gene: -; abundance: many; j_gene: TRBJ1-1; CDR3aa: CAWSLSNTEAFF; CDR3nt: TGTGCCTGGAGTCTATCTAACACTGAAGCTTTCTTT
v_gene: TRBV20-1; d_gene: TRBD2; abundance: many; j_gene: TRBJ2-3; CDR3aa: CSARDVGGDTQYF; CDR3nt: TGCAGTGCTAGAGATGTGGGAGGGGATACGCAGTATTTT
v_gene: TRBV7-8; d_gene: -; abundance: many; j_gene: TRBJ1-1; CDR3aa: CASSLLPGNTEAFF; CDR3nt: TGTGCCAGCAGCTTATTGCCAGGGAACACTGAAGCTTTCTTT
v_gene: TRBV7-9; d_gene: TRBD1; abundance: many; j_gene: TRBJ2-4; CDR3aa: CASSHRDREAKNIQYF; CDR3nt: TGTGCCAGCAGCCACAGGGACAGGGAGGCCAAAAACATTCAGTACTTC
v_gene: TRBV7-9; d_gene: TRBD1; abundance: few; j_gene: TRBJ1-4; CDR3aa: CASSHRDRQDEKLFF; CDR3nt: TGTGCCAGCAGCCACCGGGACAGGCAGGACGAAAAACTGTTTTTT
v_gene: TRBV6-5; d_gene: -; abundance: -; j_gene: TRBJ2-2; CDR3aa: CASSYSGGELVF; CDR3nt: TGTGCCAGCAGTTACTCCGGCGGGGAGCTGGTTTTT
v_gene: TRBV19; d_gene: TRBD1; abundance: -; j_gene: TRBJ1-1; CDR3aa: CASSIGDRGLTEAFF; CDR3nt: TGTGCCAGTAGTATAGGGGACAGGGGGTTGACTGAAGCTTTCTTT
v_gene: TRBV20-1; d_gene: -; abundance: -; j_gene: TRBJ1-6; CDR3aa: CSALPDFSSYNSPLHF; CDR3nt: TGCAGTGCTCTCCCGGACTTTAGCTCCTATAATTCACCCCTCCACTTT
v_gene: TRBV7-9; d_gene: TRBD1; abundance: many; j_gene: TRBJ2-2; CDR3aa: CASTSGQTNTGELFF; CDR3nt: TGTGCCAGCACCTCGGGACAGACGAACACCGGGGAGCTGTTTTTT
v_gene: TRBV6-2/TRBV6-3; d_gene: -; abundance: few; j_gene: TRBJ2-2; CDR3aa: CASSRVVSTGELFF; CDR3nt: TGTGCCAGCAGTCGGGTGGTTTCGACCGGGGAGCTGTTTTTT
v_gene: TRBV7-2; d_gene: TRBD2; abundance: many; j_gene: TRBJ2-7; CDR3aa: CASSLSSGAYEQYF; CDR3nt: TGTGCCAGCAGCCTGAGTAGCGGGGCCTACGAGCAGTACTTC
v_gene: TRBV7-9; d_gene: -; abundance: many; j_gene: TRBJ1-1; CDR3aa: CASSTTGPGVSEAFF; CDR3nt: TGTGCCAGCAGCACCACAGGGCCTGGAGTGTCTGAAGCTTTCTTT
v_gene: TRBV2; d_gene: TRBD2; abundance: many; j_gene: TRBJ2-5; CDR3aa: CASTKLAGVDQETQYF; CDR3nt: TGTGCCAGCACCAAACTAGCGGGAGTCGATCAAGAGACCCAGTACTTC
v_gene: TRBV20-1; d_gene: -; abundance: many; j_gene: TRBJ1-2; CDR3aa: CSANFGTANYGYTF; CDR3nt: TGCAGTGCTAACTTCGGAACAGCTAACTATGGCTACACCTTC
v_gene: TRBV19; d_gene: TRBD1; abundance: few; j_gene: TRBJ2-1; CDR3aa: CASTGTGGPLDEQFF; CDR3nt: TGTGCCAGCACCGGGACAGGGGGACCCCTTGATGAGCAGTTCTTC
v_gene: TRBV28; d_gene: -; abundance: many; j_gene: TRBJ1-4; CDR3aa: CASSLGTSNEKLFF; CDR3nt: TGTGCCAGCAGTTTAGGGACTTCTAATGAAAAACTGTTTTTT
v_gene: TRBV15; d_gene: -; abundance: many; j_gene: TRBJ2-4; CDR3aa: CATSRDRNLAKNIQYF; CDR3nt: TGTGCCACCAGCCGCGACAGAAATCTAGCCAAAAACATTCAGTACTTC
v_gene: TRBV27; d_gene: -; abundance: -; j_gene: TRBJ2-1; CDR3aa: CASSSLRSGSSYNEQFF; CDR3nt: TGTGCCAGCAGTTCTCTCCGGTCGGGGAGCTCCTACAATGAGCAGTTCTTC
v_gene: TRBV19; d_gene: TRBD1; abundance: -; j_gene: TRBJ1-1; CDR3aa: CASRTQGDTEAFF; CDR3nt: TGTGCCAGTCGAACTCAGGGGGACACTGAAGCTTTCTTT
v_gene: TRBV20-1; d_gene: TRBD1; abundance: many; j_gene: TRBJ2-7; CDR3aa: CSARGTGLEGEQYF; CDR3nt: TGCAGTGCTAGGGGGACAGGGCTCGAAGGCGAGCAGTACTTC
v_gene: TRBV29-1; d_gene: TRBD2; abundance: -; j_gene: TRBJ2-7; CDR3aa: CSVEVLLAGPSYEQYF; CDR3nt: TGCAGCGTTGAAGTCCTCCTAGCGGGACCTTCTTACGAGCAGTACTTC